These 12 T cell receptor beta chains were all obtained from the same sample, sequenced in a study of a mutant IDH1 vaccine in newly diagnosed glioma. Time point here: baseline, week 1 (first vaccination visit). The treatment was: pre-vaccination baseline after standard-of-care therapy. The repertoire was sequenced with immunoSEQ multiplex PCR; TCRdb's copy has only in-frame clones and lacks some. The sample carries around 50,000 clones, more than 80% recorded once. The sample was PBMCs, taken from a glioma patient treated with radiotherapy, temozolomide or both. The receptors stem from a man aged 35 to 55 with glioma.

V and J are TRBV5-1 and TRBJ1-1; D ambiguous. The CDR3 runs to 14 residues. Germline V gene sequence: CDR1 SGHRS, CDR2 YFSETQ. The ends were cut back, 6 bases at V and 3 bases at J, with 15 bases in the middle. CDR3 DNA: TGCGCCAGCAACCGGAGGCCCGGAGACACTGAAGCTTTCTTT. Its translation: CASNRRPGDTEAFF.

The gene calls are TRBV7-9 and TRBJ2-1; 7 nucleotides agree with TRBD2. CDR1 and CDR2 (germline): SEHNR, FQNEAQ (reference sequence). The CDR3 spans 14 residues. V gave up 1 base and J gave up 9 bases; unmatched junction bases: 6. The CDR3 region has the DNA TGTGCCAGCAGCTTAGTGGGCGGGAGTGTTGAGCAGTTCTTC. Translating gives CASSLVGGSVEQFF.

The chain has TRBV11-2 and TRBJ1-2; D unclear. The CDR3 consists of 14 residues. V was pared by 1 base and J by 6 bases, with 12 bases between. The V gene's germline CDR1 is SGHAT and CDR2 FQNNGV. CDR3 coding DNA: TGTGCCAGCAGCTTAGCCGCAGCTAAGAATGGCTACACCTTC. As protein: CASSLAAAKNGYTF.

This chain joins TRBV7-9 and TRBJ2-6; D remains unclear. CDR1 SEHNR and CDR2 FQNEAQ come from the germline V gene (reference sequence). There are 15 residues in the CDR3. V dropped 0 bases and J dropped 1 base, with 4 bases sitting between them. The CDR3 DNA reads TGTGCCAGCAGCTTAGCAGAATCTGGGGCCAACGTCCTGACTTTC. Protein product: CASSLAESGANVLTF.

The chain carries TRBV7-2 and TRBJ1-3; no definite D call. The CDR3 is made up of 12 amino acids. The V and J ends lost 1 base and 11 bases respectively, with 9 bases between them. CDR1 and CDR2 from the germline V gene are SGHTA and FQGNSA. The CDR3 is CASSLEYPPIYF. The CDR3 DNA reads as TGTGCCAGCAGCTTAGAGTACCCCCCCATATATTTT. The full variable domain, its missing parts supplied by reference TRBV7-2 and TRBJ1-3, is GAGVSQSPSNKVTEKGKDVELRCDPISGHTALYWYRQSLGQGLEFLIYFQGNSAPDKSGLPSDRFSAERTGGSVSTLTIQRTQQEDSAVYLCASSLEYPPIYFGEGSWLTVV.

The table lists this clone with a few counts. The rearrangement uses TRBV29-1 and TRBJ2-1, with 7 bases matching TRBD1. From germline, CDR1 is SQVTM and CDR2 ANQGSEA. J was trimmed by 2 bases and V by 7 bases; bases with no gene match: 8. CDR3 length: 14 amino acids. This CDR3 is CSGIPGQPYNEQFF. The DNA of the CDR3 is TGCAGCGGGATACCGGGACAGCCCTACAATGAGCAGTTCTTC.

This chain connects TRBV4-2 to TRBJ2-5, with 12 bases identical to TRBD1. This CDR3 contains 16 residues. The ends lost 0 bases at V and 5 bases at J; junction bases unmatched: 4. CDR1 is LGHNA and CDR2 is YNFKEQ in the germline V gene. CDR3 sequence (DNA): TGTGCCAGCAGCCAAGACCCGGGACAGGGGGCTGAGACCCAGTACTTC. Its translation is CASSQDPGQGAETQYF.

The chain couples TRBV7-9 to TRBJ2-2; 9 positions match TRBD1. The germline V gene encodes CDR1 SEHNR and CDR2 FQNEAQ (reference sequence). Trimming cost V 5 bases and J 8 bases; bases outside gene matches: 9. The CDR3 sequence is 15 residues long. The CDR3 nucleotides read TGTGCCAGCAGCATTAACAGGGGGCCGATAGGGGAGCTGTTTTTT. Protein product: CASSINRGPIGELFF.

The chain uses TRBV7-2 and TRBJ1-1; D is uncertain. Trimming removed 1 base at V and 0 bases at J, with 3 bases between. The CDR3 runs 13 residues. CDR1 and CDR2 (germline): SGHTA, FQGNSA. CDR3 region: CASSLVVNTEAFF. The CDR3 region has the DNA TGTGCCAGCAGCTTAGTGGTGAACACTGAAGCTTTCTTT.

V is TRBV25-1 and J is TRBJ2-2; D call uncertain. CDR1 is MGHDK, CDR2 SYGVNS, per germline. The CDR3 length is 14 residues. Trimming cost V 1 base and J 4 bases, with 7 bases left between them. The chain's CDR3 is CASSEFGFTGELFF. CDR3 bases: TGTGCCAGCAGTGAATTTGGATTCACCGGGGAGCTGTTTTTT.

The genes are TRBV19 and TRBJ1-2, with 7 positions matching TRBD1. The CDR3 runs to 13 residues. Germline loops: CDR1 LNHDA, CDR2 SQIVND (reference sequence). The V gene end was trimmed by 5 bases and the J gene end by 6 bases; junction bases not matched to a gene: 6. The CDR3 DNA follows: TGTGCCAGTAGTGCCAGACAGGGTCATGGCTACACCTTC. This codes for CASSARQGHGYTF.

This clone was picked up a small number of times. For the CDR3, the DNA is TGCGCCAGCAGCCAAGAGGGGTATAGCAATCAGCCCCAGCATTTT. It encodes CASSQEGYSNQPQHF. This sequence joins TRBV5-1 and TRBJ1-5; D is possibly TRBD1 (5 bases). V lost 4 bases, J lost 0 bases, and 11 bases lay in between. Germline CDR1 reads SGHRS; CDR2 reads YFSETQ. The CDR3 is 15 residues long.